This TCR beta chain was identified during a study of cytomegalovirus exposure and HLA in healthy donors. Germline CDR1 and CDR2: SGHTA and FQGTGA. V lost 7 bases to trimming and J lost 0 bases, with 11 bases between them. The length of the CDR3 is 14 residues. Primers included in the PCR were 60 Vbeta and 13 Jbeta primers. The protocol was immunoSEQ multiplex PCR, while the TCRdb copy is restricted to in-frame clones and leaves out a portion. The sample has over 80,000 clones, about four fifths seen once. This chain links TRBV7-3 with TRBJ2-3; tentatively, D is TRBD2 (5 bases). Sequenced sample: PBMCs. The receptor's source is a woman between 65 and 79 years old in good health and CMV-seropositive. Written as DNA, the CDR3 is TGTGCCAGCAAGCGAGCGGCTAGCACAGATACGCAGTATTTT. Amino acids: CASKRAASTDTQYF.